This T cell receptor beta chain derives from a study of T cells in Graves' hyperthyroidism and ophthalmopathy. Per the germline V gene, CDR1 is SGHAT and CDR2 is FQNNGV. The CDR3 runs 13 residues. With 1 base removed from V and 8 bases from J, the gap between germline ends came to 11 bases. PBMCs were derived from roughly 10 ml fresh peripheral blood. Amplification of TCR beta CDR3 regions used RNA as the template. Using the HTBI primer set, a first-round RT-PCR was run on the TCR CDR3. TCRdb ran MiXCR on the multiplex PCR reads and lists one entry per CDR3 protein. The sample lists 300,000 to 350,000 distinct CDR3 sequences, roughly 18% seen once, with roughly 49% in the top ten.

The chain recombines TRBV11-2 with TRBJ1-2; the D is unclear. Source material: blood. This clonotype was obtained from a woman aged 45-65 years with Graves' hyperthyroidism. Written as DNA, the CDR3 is TGTGCCAGCAGCTTAGGGTTCGGGGAAGGCTACACCTTC. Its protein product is CASSLGFGEGYTF.